This T cell receptor beta chain derives from a study of T-cell reconstitution after alpha-beta-depleted transplantation in children (TCRdb year 2016). Study-wide context: Using TCR repertoire profiling, the study followed T-cell immune reconstitution in a quantitative way in children after TCRalphabeta/CD19-depleted allogeneic hematopoietic cell transplantation. On the study overall, not on this receptor specifically: In some patients, high TCRbeta diversity at day 60 was attributed to recipient T cells and intrathymic progenitors that had survived conditioning. The apparently early alphabetaT-cell count recovery about two months after transplant was reportedly dependent on only several hundred rapidly expanded clones derived from non-depleted graft cells. Hyperexpanded clone frequencies declined over subsequent months; after one year, T-cell counts and TCRbeta diversity were mostly attributed to newly produced T cells.

Deletion took 0 bases off V and 8 bases off J, with a span of 15 bases between the germline ends. Including cysteine and phenylalanine, the CDR3 has 15 amino acids. Of the read, only the CDR3 DNA is kept; its 45 bases are in frame from base 1. CDR1 is given as SGHRS and CDR2 as YFSETQ, both from the germline V gene. This clonotype was seen ten or more times. Its antigen remains unidentified. Base qualities are not provided; no much larger clone lies one nucleotide away. The method was PCR. For sequencing, an Illumina HiSeq 2500 was employed. Molecular barcoding was employed in the preparation of TCR libraries, with unique molecular identifiers being used to normalize TCRbeta repertoire quantification. TCRdb itself trimmed the public reads at Q25 with fastp, ran MiXCR and retained productive beta chains. Merged by CDR3 protein, the rows form single entries marked with the most common genes and DNA. For this sample there are roughly 200,000 distinct CDR3 sequences; under 13% appear just once. The ten largest account for 28% of the sample.

The meaning of the sample's treatment or condition label: allogeneic hematopoietic cell transplantation with graft depleted of TCRalphabeta T cells and CD19 B cells. Transplant recipients were children who received TCRalphabeta/CD19-depleted allogeneic hematopoietic cell grafts. The V and J segments used are TRBV5-1 and TRBJ2-1; the D gene is unclear. The receptor was derived from a child in the first two years of life with acute myeloid leukemia, due to receive a stem cell transplant. This specimen was PBMCs, taken before TCRalphabeta/CD19-depleted stem cell transplant. This receptor carries the CDR3 CASSLAVSRADEQFF. The nucleotides read TGCGCCAGCAGCTTGGCCGTGAGTAGGGCCGATGAGCAGTTCTTC. Reference TRBV5-1 and TRBJ2-1 genes cover what lies past the CDR3, so the full variable domain is KAGVTQTPRYLIKTRGQQVTLSCSPISGHRSVSWYQQTPGQGLQFLFEYFSETQRNKGNFPGRFSGRQFSNSRSEMNVSTLELGDSALYLCASSLAVSRADEQFFGPGTRLTVL.